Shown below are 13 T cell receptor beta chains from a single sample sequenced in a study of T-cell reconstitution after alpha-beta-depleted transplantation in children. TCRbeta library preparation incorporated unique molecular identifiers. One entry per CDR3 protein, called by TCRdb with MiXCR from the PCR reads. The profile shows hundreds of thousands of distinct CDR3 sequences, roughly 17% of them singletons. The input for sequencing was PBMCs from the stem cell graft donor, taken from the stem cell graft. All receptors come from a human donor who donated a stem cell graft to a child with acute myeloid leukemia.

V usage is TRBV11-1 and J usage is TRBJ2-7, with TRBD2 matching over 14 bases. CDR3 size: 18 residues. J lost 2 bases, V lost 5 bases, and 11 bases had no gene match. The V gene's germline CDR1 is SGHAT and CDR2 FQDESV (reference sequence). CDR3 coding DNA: TGTGCCAGCAGCCTGACTAGCGGGGGGGCCCTATTCGCCTACGAGCAGTACTTC. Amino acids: CASSLTSGGALFAYEQYF.

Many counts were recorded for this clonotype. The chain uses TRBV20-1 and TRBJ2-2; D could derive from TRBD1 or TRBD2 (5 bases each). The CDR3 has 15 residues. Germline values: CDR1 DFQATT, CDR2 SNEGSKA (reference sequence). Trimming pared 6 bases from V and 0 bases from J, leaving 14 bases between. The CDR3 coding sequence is TGCAGTGCCCGGGACGGCAGATCGAACACCGGGGAGCTGTTTTTT. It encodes CSARDGRSNTGELFF.

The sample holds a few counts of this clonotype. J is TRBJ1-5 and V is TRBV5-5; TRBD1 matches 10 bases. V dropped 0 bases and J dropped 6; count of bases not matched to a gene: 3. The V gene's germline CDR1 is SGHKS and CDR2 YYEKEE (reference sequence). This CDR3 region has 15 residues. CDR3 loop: CASSLEGTGVQPQHF. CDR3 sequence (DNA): TGTGCCAGCAGCTTGGAAGGGACAGGGGTTCAGCCCCAGCATTTT.

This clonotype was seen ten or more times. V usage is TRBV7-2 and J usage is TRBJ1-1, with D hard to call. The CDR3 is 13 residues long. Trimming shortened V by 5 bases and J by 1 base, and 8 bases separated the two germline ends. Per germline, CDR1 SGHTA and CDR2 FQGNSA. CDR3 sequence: CASSPRRNTEAFF. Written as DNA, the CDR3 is TGTGCCAGCAGCCCCCGAAGGAACACTGAAGCTTTCTTT.

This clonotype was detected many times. CDR3 nucleotide sequence: TGCAGTGCTTGGACAGGGGCTAGCACAGATACGCAGTATTTT. Protein: CSAWTGASTDTQYF. V gene TRBV20-1 combines with J gene TRBJ2-3; 9 bases align to TRBD1. V lost 5 bases and J lost 0; bases outside the gene matches: 3. Germline V CDR1 and CDR2: DFQATT, SNEGSKA (reference sequence). The CDR3 contains 14 residues.

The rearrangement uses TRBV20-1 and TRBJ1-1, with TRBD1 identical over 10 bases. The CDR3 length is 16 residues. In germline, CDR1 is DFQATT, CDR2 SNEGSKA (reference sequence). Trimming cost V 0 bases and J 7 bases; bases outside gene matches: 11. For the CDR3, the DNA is TGCAGTGCTAGAGATTCGGGACAGGGGAAGTATGATGAAGCTTTCTTT. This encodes CSARDSGQGKYDEAFF.

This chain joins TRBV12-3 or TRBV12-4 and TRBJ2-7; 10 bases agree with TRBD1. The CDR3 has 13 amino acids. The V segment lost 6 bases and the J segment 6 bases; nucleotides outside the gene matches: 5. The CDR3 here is CASSPGQGSEQYV. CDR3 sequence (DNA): TGTGCCAGCAGCCCGGGACAGGGGAGCGAGCAGTACGTC.

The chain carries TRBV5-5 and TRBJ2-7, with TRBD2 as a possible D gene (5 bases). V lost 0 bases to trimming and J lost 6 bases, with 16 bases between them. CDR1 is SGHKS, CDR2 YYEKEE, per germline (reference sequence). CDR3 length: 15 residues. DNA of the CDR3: TGTGCCAGCAGCTTGGAGAGGTTGAGGAGGACCGAGCAGTACTTC. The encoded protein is CASSLERLRRTEQYF.

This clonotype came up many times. CDR3 coding DNA: TGTGCCAGCAGTGAGCGGGGGATGGAAGATACGCAGTATTTT. This sequence encodes CASSERGMEDTQYF. V usage is TRBV6-1 and J usage is TRBJ2-3; 7 nucleotides agree with TRBD2. The CDR3 has 14 amino acids. Germline CDR1 and CDR2: MNHNS and SASEGT. The trim removed 3 bases at V and 5 bases at J, leaving 5 bases unmatched.

The CDR3 sequence: CASSQTGPSYEQYF. CDR3 DNA: TGTGCCAGCAGTCAAACAGGGCCGTCCTACGAGCAGTACTTC. The chain couples TRBV7-9 to TRBJ2-7, with D perhaps matching TRBD1 (6 bases). The V gene's germline CDR1 is SEHNR and CDR2 FQNEAQ (reference sequence). The CDR3 totals 14 residues. Trimming removed 6 bases from V and 1 base from J, with 13 bases in between.

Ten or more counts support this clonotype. CDR3 residues: CSASDGTYEQYF. The CDR3 bases are TGCAGTGCTTCCGATGGGACCTACGAGCAGTACTTC. This chain connects TRBV20-1 to TRBJ2-7; D remains unclear. The CDR3 spans 12 residues. Germline CDR1 DFQATT, CDR2 SNEGSKA (reference sequence). Trimming removed 5 bases at V and 2 bases at J, with 10 bases between.

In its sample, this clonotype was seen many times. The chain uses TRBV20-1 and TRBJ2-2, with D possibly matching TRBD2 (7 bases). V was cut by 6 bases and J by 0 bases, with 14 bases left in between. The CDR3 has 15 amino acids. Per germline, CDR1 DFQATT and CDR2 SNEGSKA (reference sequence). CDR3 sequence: CSALGGTPNTGELFF. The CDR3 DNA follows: TGCAGTGCCCTGGGGGGGACACCGAACACCGGGGAGCTGTTTTTT.

CDR3 sequence: CASSRVFSQADTQYF. The CDR3 DNA is TGTGCCAGCAGCCGGGTTTTTTCCCAGGCGGATACGCAGTATTTT. The chain uses TRBV6-2 or TRBV6-3 and TRBJ2-3; D unresolved. Germline V CDR1 and CDR2: MNHEY, SVGEGT. The CDR3 runs 15 residues. V was trimmed by 6 bases and J by 6 bases, leaving 19 bases between them.